Sequencing of this T cell receptor (beta chain) was carried out in a study of CD8+CD57+ T cells in acquired aplastic anemia. Regarding the study as a whole: The number of CD8+ CDR3 sequences shared by patients and controls was about 30.

The CDR3 loop spans 16 amino acids. V was pared by 5 bases and J by 0 bases, with 14 bases between. CDR1 and CDR2 (germline): LNHDA, SQIVND (reference sequence). The table lists this clonotype with many counts. Its specificity is not known. Using genomic DNA as the template, TCR beta VDJ and CDR3 profiling was carried out. TCRdb redid the calling of the reads with MiXCR, one entry per CDR3 protein. Of 250,000 to 300,000 distinct CDR3 sequences in the sample, around 60% were seen once. This chain joins TRBV19 and TRBJ2-1; D is ambiguous. This TCR was sampled from a human donor with severe aplastic anemia or a healthy control (not recorded which). The source material was sorted CD4+, CD8+, or CD8+CD57+ T cells (not recorded which) from PBMCs. The CDR3: CASSVRPSSSYNEQFF. In DNA form, the CDR3 reads TGTGCCAGTAGTGTCCGACCGTCGAGCTCCTACAATGAGCAGTTCTTC.